One and the same sample provided the 16 T cell receptor beta chains below, sequenced in a study of tumor T cells in aggressive B-cell lymphoma. TCRdb's table, derived via immunoSEQ multiplex PCR, lists solely in-frame clones and lacks some. The sample holds 9,900 or so clones, around nine tenths seen once. The sequencing input was tumor tissue. All receptors derive from an adult with diffuse large B cell lymphoma.

This sequence joins TRBV10-3 and TRBJ1-1, with 8 bases matching TRBD1. CDR3 length equals 15 residues. Germline trimming cut 0 bases from V and 5 bases from J; bases unmatched to any gene: 5. The germline CDR1 and CDR2 sequences are ENHRY and SYGVKD. CDR3 amino acids: CAISESTQGATEAFF. The DNA of the CDR3 is TGTGCCATCAGTGAGTCGACGCAGGGGGCTACTGAAGCTTTCTTT.

This chain uses TRBV2 with TRBJ2-3; 8 bases are a match to TRBD2. Germline V gene data show CDR1 as SNHLY and CDR2 as FYNNEI. The V segment lost 3 bases and the J segment 2 bases; nucleotides outside the gene matches: 4. The CDR3 is made up of 15 amino acids. CDR3 sequence: CASSDQRENTDTQYF. The CDR3 coding sequence is TGTGCCAGCAGTGACCAGCGGGAGAACACAGATACGCAGTATTTT. Full variable domain (missing parts from reference TRBV2 and TRBJ2-3): EPEVTQTPSHQVTQMGQEVILRCVPISNHLYFYWYRQILGQKVEFLVSFYNNEISEKSEIFDDQFSVERPDGSNFTLKIRSTKLEDSAMYFCASSDQRENTDTQYFGPGTRLTVL.

The V and J genes are TRBV5-1 and TRBJ2-3; D is unclear. The V end lost 5 bases, the J end lost 6 bases, and 10 bases lay between the germline ends. The CDR3 totals 12 residues. The germline CDR1 and CDR2 sequences are SGHRS and YFSETQ. CDR3 region: CASRSFEDTQYF. The CDR3 nucleotides are TGCGCCAGCAGATCGTTTGAGGATACGCAGTATTTT.

The rearrangement joins TRBV21-1 to TRBJ1-3; TRBD1 was called by the table and not checked on the DNA. TRBV21-1 constitutes a pseudogene. The CDR3 is 16 residues long. CDR3 residues: CASSCLTTGAGNTIYF. The CDR3 region has the DNA TGTGCCAGCAGCTGCTTGACGACAGGGGCGGGCAACACCATATATTTT.

The chain employs TRBV11-2 and TRBJ1-1; no definite D call. CDR1 and CDR2 from the germline V gene are SGHAT and FQNNGV. CDR3 length: 15 residues. Trimming stripped 3 bases from V and 4 bases from J, with 15 bases between. DNA for the CDR3: TGTGCCAGCAGCTTCCGGTGGGAGGCGGTCACTGAAGCTTTCTTT. Translating gives CASSFRWEAVTEAFF.

In its sample, this clone was seen a few times. The chain combines TRBV2 with TRBJ2-1; TRBD2 might be the D (5 bases). The CDR3 totals 13 residues. V was clipped by 7 bases and J by 5 bases, with 12 bases between them. Germline V CDR1 and CDR2: SNHLY, FYNNEI. The CDR3 region has the DNA TGTGCCAGCAATCAGGACTTGCACAATGAGCAGTTCTTC. It specifies CASNQDLHNEQFF.

The V call is TRBV30, the J call TRBJ2-7, with D maybe TRBD2 (6 bases). Trimming removed 3 bases at V and 3 bases at J, with 12 bases between. The CDR3 is 13 amino acids. CDR1 is GTSNPN and CDR2 is SVGIG in the germline V gene (reference sequence). The CDR3 here is CAWRGLVRYEQYF. CDR3 sequence (DNA): TGTGCCTGGAGGGGACTTGTGCGCTACGAGCAGTACTTC. Complete variable domain (other parts from reference TRBV30 and TRBJ2-7): SQTIHQWPATLVQPVGSPLSLECTVEGTSNPNLYWYRQAAGRGLQLLFYSVGIGQISSEVPQNLSASRPQDRQFILSSKKLLLSDSGFYLCAWRGLVRYEQYFGPGTRLTVT.

The rearrangement links TRBV19 to TRBJ2-7, with 11 bases identical to TRBD2. Germline loops: CDR1 LNHDA, CDR2 SQIVND (reference sequence). The V and J ends lost 4 bases and 5 bases, in that order; junction bases with no gene match: 4. The length of the CDR3 is 14 residues. This CDR3 reads CASSRLAGLHEQYF. The CDR3 bases are TGTGCCAGTAGTAGACTAGCGGGGCTCCACGAGCAGTACTTC.

The J gene is TRBJ1-1, the V gene TRBV2; D possibly corresponds to TRBD1 (5 bases). The V end lost 5 bases, the J end lost 7 bases, and 14 bases lay between the germline ends. Germline CDR1 reads SNHLY; CDR2 reads FYNNEI. This CDR3 is 13 amino acids long. CDR3 coding DNA: TGTGCCAGCAGTTCCGACAGAAATAATGAAGCTTTCTTT. Amino acids: CASSSDRNNEAFF.

The chain is built from TRBV5-1 and TRBJ1-4; D unresolved. This CDR3 is built from 13 residues. Trimming pared 5 bases from V and 2 bases from J, leaving 7 bases between. Looked up from germline, CDR1 is SGHRS and CDR2 is YFSETQ. The CDR3 DNA reads TGCGCCAGCAGACAACCGACTAATGAAAAACTGTTTTTT. Translation gives CASRQPTNEKLFF.

The V gene is TRBV7-8, the J gene TRBJ1-4, with D maybe TRBD1 (5 bases). Looked up from germline, CDR1 is SGHVS and CDR2 is FQNEAQ. The CDR3 runs 15 residues. Trimming removed 2 bases at V and 6 bases at J, with 13 bases between. The CDR3 region is CASSLLSGTYEKLFF. The CDR3 coding sequence is TGTGCCAGCAGCTTACTCTCGGGGACTTATGAAAAACTGTTTTTT.

The genes are TRBV2 and TRBJ1-3, with TRBD1 as a possible D gene (6 bases). The CDR3 has 13 amino acids. The V gene lost 9 bases and the J gene lost 0 bases, with 9 bases spanning the gap. Germline V gives CDR1 SNHLY, CDR2 FYNNEI. CDR3 amino acids: CASCRGSGNTIYF. CDR3 bases: TGTGCCAGTTGCAGGGGCTCTGGAAACACCATATATTTT.

This chain connects TRBV18 to TRBJ1-3; TRBD1 aligns across 7 bases. The CDR3 runs to 16 residues. V was clipped by 3 bases and J by 2 bases; unmatched bases: 7. In germline, CDR1 is KGHSH, CDR2 LQKENI. Here the CDR3 reads CASSPAQGVTGNTIYF. The CDR3 region has the DNA TGTGCCAGCTCACCCGCTCAGGGGGTTACTGGAAACACCATATATTTT.

J is TRBJ1-1 and V is TRBV9; tentatively, D is TRBD1 (6 bases). With 4 bases removed from V and 4 bases from J, the gap between germline ends came to 17 bases. The CDR3 loop spans 15 amino acids. From germline, CDR1 is SGDLS and CDR2 YYNGEE. The CDR3 nucleotides read TGTGCCAGCAGCCCCCCCGGGGGGGCTGCCACTGAAGCTTTCTTT. Its protein is CASSPPGGAATEAFF.

J is TRBJ2-6 and V is TRBV27, with a tentative D call TRBD2 (6 bases). Trimming shortened V by 7 bases and J by 6 bases, and 13 bases separated the two germline ends. There are 14 residues in the CDR3. Germline V gene lookup returns CDR1 MNHEY and CDR2 SMNVEV (reference sequence). The CDR3 bases are TGTGCCAGCACCCGGGACTTTCAGGCCAACGTCCTGACTTTC. Amino acid sequence: CASTRDFQANVLTF.

This chain connects TRBV5-4 to TRBJ1-1; D call uncertain. CDR1 is SGHNT, CDR2 YYREEE, per germline (reference sequence). V lost 2 bases to trimming and J lost 11 bases, with 16 bases between them. This CDR3 comprises 13 residues. The CDR3 DNA reads as TGTGCCAGCAGCTTACCACAGCCTTCTACGGCTTTCTTT. It yields the protein CASSLPQPSTAFF.